The entry below gives a single T cell receptor beta chain sequence along with its context. This sample was taken from a study of T cell changes during pregnancy in multiple sclerosis. The protocol was immunoSEQ multiplex PCR, while the TCRdb copy is restricted to in-frame clones and leaves out a portion. The data contain about 110,000 clones, approximately 90% of them singletons. CDR3 length: 14 amino acids. CDR1 and CDR2 from the germline V gene are SNHLY and FYNNEI. V gave up 3 bases and J gave up 7 bases, with 16 bases separating them. The chain carries TRBV2 and TRBJ2-7; perhaps TRBD2 as D (5 bases). The sequence was obtained from a female donor with multiple sclerosis, enrolled in a pregnancy study. The sequencing used peripheral blood, collected in the third trimester of pregnancy. CDR3 sequence reads: CASSETVTSGEQYF. The CDR3 DNA reads as TGTGCCAGCAGTGAGACCGTAACGTCGGGGGAGCAGTACTTC.